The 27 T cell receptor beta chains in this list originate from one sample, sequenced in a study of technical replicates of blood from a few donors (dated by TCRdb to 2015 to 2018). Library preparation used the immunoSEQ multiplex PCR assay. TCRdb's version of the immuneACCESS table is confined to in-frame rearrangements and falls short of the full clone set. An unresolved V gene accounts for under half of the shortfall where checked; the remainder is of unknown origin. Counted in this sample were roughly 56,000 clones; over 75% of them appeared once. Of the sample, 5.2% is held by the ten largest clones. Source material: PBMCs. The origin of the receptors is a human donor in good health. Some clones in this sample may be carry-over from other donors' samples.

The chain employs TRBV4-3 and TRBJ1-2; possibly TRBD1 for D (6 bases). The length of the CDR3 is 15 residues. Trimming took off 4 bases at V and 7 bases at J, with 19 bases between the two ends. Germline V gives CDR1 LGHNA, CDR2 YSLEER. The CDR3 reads CASSPQTGHALGYTF. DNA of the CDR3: TGCGCCAGCAGCCCTCAAACGGGACACGCCCTTGGCTACACCTTC.

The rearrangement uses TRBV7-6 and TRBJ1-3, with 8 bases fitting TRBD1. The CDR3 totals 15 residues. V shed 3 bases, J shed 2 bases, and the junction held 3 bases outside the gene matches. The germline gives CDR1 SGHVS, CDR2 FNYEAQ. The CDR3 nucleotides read TGTGCCAGCAGCTTGGACAGGGTTCCTGGAAACACCATATATTTT. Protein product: CASSLDRVPGNTIYF.

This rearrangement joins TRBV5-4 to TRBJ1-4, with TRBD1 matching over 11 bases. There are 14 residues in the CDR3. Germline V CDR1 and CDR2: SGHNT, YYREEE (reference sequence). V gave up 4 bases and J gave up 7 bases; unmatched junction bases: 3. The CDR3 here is CASSRTGGGEKLFF. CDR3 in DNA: TGTGCCAGCAGCAGGACAGGGGGCGGTGAAAAACTGTTTTTT.

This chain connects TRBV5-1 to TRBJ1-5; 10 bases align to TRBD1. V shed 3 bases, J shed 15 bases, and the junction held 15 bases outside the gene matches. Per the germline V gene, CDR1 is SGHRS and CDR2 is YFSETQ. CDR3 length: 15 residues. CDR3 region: CASSWDGDRGSLWHF. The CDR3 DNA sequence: TGCGCCAGCAGCTGGGATGGGGACAGGGGCTCGCTCTGGCATTTT.

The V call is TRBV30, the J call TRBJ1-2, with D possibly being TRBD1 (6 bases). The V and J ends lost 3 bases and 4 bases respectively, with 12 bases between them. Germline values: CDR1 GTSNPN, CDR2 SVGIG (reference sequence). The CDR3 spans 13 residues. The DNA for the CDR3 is TGTGCCTGGAGACAGGGAATAAGCTATGGCTACACCTTC. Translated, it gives CAWRQGISYGYTF.

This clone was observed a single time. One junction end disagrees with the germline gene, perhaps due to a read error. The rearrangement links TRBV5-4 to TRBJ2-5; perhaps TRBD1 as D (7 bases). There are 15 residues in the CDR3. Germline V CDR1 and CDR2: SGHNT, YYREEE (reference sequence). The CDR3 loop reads CASSLGGGVSETQYF. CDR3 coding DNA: TGTGCCAGCAGCTTAGGAGGGGGCGTATCAGAGACCCAATACTTC.

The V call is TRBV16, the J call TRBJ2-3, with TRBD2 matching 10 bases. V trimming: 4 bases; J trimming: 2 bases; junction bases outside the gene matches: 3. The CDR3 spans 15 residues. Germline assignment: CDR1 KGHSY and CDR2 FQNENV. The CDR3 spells CASSPTSGSTDTQYF. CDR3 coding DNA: TGTGCCAGCAGCCCGACTAGCGGGTCCACAGATACGCAGTATTTT.

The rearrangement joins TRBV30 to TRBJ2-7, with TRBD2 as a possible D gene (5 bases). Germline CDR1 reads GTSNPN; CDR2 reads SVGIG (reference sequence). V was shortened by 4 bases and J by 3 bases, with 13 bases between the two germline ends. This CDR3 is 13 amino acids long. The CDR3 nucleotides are TGTGCCTGGACGGTCGGGGTGGGCTACGAGCAGTACTTC. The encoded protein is CAWTVGVGYEQYF.

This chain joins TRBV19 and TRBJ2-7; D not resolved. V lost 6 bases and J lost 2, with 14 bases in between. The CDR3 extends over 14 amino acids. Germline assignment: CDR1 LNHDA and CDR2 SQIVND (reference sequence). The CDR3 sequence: CASRAYAAAYEQYF. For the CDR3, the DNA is TGTGCCAGTAGAGCCTATGCGGCAGCCTACGAGCAGTACTTC.

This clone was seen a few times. The DNA of the CDR3 is TGTGCCAGCAGGAGAGGAGAGAACACTGAAGCTTTCTTT. This gives the protein CASRRGENTEAFF. This chain connects TRBV2 to TRBJ1-1; no clear D. The V gene lost 6 bases and the J gene lost 1 base, with 9 bases spanning the gap. Germline V gives CDR1 SNHLY, CDR2 FYNNEI. This CDR3 region has 13 residues.

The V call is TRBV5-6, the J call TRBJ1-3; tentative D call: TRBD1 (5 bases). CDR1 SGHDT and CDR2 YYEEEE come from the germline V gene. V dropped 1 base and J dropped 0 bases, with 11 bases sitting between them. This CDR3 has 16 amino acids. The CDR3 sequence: CASSLFGANSGNTIYF. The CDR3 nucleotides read TGTGCCAGCAGCTTGTTTGGGGCGAACTCTGGAAACACCATATATTTT.

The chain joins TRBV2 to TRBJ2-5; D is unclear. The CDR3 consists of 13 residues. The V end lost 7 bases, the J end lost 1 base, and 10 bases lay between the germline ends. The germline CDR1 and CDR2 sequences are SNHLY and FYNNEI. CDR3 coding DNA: TGTGCCAGCAACTACCGGCGCCAAGAGACCCAGTACTTC. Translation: CASNYRRQETQYF. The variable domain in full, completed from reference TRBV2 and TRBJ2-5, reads EPEVTQTPSHQVTQMGQEVILRCVPISNHLYFYWYRQILGQKVEFLVSFYNNEISEKSEIFDDQFSVERPDGSNFTLKIRSTKLEDSAMYFCASNYRRQETQYFGPGTRLLVL.

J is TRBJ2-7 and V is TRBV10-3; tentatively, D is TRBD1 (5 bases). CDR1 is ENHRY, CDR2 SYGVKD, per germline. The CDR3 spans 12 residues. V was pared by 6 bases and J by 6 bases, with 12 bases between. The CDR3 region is CAIRDSGSEQYF. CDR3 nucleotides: TGTGCCATCAGAGATTCAGGGTCCGAGCAGTACTTC.

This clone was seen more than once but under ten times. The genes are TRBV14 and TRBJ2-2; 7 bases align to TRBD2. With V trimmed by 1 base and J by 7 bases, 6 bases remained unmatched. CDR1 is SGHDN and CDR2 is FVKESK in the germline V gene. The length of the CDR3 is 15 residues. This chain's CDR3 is CASSQVGEGIGELFF. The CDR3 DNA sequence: TGTGCCAGCAGCCAAGTCGGGGAGGGAATCGGGGAGCTGTTTTTT.

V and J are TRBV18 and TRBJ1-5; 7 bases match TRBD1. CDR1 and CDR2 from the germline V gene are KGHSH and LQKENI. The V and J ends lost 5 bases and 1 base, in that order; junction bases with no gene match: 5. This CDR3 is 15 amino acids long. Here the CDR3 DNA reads TGTGCCAGCTCAGAACAGGGACAGAGCAATCAGCCCCAGCATTTT. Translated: CASSEQGQSNQPQHF.

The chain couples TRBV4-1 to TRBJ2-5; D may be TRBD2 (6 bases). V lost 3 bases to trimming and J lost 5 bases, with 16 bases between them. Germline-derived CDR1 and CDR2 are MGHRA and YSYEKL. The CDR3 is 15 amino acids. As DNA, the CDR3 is TGCGCCAGCAGCCACATCCCAGGGACTGGCGAGACCCAGTACTTC. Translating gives CASSHIPGTGETQYF.

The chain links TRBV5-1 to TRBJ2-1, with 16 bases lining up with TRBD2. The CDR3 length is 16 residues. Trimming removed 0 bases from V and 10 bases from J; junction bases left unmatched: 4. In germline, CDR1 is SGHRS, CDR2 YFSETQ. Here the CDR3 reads CASSLEGTSGGGEQFF. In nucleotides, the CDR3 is TGCGCCAGCAGCTTGGAAGGGACTAGCGGGGGGGGAGAGCAGTTCTTC.

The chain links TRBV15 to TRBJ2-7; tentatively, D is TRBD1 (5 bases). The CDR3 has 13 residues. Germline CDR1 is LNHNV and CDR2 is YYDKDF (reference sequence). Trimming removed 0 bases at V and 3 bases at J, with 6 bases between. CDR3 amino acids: CATSREGHYEQYF. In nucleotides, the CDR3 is TGTGCCACCAGCAGAGAAGGACACTACGAGCAGTACTTC.

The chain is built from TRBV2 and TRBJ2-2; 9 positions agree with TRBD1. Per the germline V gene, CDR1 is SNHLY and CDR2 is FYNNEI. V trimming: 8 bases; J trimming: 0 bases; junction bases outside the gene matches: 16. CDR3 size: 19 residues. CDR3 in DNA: TGTGCCAGCGGCCGGGACAGGGAGCTCTCAAATACGAACACCGGGGAGCTGTTTTTT. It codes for CASGRDRELSNTNTGELFF.

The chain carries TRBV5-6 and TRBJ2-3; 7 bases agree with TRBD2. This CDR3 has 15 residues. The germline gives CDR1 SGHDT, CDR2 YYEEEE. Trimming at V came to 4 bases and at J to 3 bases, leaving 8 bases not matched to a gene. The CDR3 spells CASSTGGLGTDTQYF. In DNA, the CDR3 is TGTGCCAGCAGCACGGGGGGATTAGGGACAGATACGCAGTATTTT. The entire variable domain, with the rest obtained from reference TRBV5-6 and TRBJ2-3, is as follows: DAGVTQSPTHLIKTRGQQVTLRCSPKSGHDTVSWYQQALGQGPQFIFQYYEEEERQRGNFPDRFSGHQFPNYSSELNVNALLLGDSALYLCASSTGGLGTDTQYFGPGTRLTVL.

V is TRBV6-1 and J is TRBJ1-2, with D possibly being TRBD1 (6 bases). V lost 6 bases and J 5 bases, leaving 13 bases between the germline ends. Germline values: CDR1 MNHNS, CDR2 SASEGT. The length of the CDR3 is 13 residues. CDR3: CASRGGEWYGYTF. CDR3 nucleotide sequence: TGTGCCAGCAGAGGGGGGGAGTGGTATGGCTACACCTTC.

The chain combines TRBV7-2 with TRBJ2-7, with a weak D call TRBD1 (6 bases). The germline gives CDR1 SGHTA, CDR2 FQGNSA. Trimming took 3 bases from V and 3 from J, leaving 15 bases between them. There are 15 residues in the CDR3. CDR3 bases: TGTGCCAGCAGCTTCTCTCAGGGGCTGTTCTACGAGCAGTACTTC. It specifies CASSFSQGLFYEQYF.

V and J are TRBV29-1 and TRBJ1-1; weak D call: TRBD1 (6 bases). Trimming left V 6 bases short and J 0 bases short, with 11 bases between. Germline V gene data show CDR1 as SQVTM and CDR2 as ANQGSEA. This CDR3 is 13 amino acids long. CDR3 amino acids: CSVSRGLNTEAFF. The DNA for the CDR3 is TGCAGCGTGTCAAGGGGGTTGAACACTGAAGCTTTCTTT.

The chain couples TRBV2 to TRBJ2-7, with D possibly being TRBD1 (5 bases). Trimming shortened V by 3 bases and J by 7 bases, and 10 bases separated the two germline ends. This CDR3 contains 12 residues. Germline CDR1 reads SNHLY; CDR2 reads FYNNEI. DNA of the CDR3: TGTGCCAGCAGTGAGGAGCAGGGAGAGCAGTACTTC. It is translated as CASSEEQGEQYF.

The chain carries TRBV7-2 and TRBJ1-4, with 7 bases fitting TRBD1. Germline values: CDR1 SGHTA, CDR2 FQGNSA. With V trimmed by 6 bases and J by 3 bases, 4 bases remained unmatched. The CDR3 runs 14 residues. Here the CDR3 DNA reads TGTGCCAGCAGGAGGGGACAGCCTAATGAAAAACTGTTTTTT. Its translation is CASRRGQPNEKLFF.

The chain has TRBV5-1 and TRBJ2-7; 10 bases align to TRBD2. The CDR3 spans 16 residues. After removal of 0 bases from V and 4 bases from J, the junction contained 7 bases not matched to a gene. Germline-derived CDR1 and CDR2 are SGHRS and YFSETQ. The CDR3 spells CASSLGLAGAGYEQYF. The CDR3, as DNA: TGCGCCAGCAGCTTGGGCCTAGCGGGGGCTGGGTACGAGCAGTACTTC.

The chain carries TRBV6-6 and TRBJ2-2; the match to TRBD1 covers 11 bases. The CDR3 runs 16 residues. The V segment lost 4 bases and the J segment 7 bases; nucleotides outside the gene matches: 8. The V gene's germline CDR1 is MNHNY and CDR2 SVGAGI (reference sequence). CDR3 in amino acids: CASSSGTGGKIGELFF. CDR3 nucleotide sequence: TGTGCCAGCAGTTCCGGGACAGGGGGAAAGATCGGGGAGCTGTTTTTT.